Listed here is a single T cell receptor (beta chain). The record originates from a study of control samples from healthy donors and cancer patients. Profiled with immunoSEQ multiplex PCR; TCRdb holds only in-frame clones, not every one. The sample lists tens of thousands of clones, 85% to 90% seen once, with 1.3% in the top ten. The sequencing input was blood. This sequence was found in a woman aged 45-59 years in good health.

CDR3 DNA: TGTGCCAGCAGTTTATCACCGGGACTCGTCCACGAGCAGTTCTTC. Amino acids: CASSLSPGLVHEQFF. The chain employs TRBV27 and TRBJ2-1; possibly TRBD2 for D (6 bases). Trimming cost V 0 bases and J 10 bases, with 16 bases left between them. The germline CDR1 and CDR2 sequences are MNHEY and SMNVEV (reference sequence). The CDR3 consists of 15 residues.